Shown below are 5 T cell receptor beta chains from a single sample sequenced in a study of T cells in women clearing cervical HPV infection. Using immunoSEQ multiplex PCR, the repertoire was profiled, and TCRdb retains in-frame clones only, with some absent. The sample is made up of under 20,000 clones, and the top ten hold under 3.5% of it. Sequencing was done on a sample of blood buffy coat. All receptors come from a woman aged 18 to 75 with a cervical HPV16 infection that either progressed to CIN3+ or cleared (not recorded which).

Judged by frequency, this clone is medium-sized (0.01 to 0.1%). The observed sequence ends 3 residues before the CDR3 terminus, with the missing tail filled in from the germline J gene. The chain joins TRBV18 to TRBJ2-5; TRBD2 aligns across 9 bases. J lost 1 base, V lost 3 bases, and 6 bases had no gene match. The CDR3 consists of 16 residues. Germline CDR1 KGHSH, CDR2 LQKENI. CDR3 sequence reads: CASSPGGGAGQETQYF. The sequenced part of the CDR3 DNA is TGTGCCAGCTCACCCGGCGGGGGGGCAGGCCAAGAGACC.

As concerns this clone: The read finishes 3 residues shy of the CDR3 end, and the germline J gene is used to complete it. J is TRBJ2-1 and V is TRBV27; 8 bases are a match to TRBD2. CDR1 and CDR2 (germline): MNHEY, SMNVEV (reference sequence). CDR3 size: 17 residues. J was trimmed by 9 bases and V by 6 bases; bases with no gene match: 19. The CDR3 sequence: CASSPYTLGGGQGEQFF. The covered CDR3 bases are TGTGCCAGCAGCCCTTACACCCTCGGCGGGGGGCAGGGTGAG.

Regarding this clone: The read falls 3 residues short of the CDR3 end, and the missing part is taken from the germline J gene. The chain employs TRBV9 and TRBJ2-7; TRBD2 aligns across 7 bases. From germline, CDR1 is SGDLS and CDR2 YYNGEE. The CDR3 is 14 residues long. V gave up 0 bases and J gave up 6 bases; unmatched junction bases: 6. The part of the CDR3 DNA that was read is TGTGCCAGCAGCGTAGGAGCGGGGTTCGGCGAG. Translating gives CASSVGAGFGE. In full, the CDR3 is CASSVGAGFGEQYF. Supplemented by reference TRBV9 and TRBJ2-7, the full variable domain reads DSGVTQTPKHLITATGQRVTLRCSPRSGDLSVYWYQQSLDQGLQFLIQYYNGEERAKGNILERFSAQQFPDLHSELNLSSLELGDSALYFCASSVGAGFGEQYFGPGTRLTVT.

As concerns this clone: The read ends 3 residues early relative to the CDR3; the germline J gene fills the gap. The chain joins TRBV14 to TRBJ1-1; D is possibly TRBD1 (5 bases). The CDR3 length is 16 residues. V was pared by 0 bases and J by 5 bases, with 16 bases between. Germline CDR1 reads SGHDN; CDR2 reads FVKESK. CDR3 in amino acids: CASSQDSGRGETEAFF. The sequenced part of the CDR3 DNA is TGTGCCAGCAGCCAAGATTCAGGGCGAGGAGAAACTGAA.

To note about this clone: Coverage ceases 3 residues before the CDR3 finishes, and the germline J gene fills in the end. The V call is TRBV20-1, the J call TRBJ1-2; TRBD1 is a possible D gene (6 bases). The CDR3 runs to 14 residues. V was trimmed by 6 bases and J by 3 bases, leaving 17 bases between them. Germline loops: CDR1 DFQATT, CDR2 SNEGSKA (reference sequence). The CDR3 DNA, read in part, is TGCAGTGCCCCCCGAGGGGGAAATGACTATGGC. Its protein product is CSAPRGGNDYG. The entire CDR3 sequence reads CSAPRGGNDYGYTF.